The clone carrying this T cell receptor (beta chain) was observed a few times. RNA transcripts were the template for amplifying TCR beta CDR3 regions. First-round RT-PCR of the TCR CDR3 relied on the HTBI primer set. TCRdb re-called the multiplex PCR reads with MiXCR, one entry per CDR3 protein. The sample includes 730,000 or so distinct CDR3 sequences, 18% of them seen just once. The data were taken from a study of T cells in Graves' hyperthyroidism and ophthalmopathy. This CDR3 region has 13 residues. Trimming took 2 bases from V and 4 from J, leaving 8 bases between them. Germline values: CDR1 SGHTA, CDR2 FQGNSA.

This receptor was identified in a woman between 45 and 65 years old with Graves' hyperthyroidism that later progressed to Graves' ophthalmopathy. The specimen sequenced was blood. The genes are TRBV7-2 and TRBJ1-2, with unresolved D. CDR3 DNA: TGTGCCAGCAGCTTATTGAAAATCTATGGCTACACCTTC. It translates to CASSLLKIYGYTF.